This T cell receptor beta chain derives from a study of Graves' ophthalmopathy and Graves' hyperthyroidism. Regarding the study as a whole: Ophthalmopathy could be told apart from stable hyperthyroidism by a 13-signature model (around 90% sensitivity, around 80% specificity).

RNA transcripts were the source from which TCR beta CDR3 regions were amplified. HTBI primers primed a first-round RT-PCR, and a second-round multiplex PCR followed. MiXCR, run by TCRdb on the multiplex PCR reads, gives a single entry per CDR3 protein. The repertoire consists of 300,000 to 400,000 distinct CDR3 sequences, with roughly a sixth occurring once and the leading ten covering around 12%. This clonotype was counted many times. Its antigen remains unidentified. This CDR3 has 14 residues. Per germline, CDR1 MNHNS and CDR2 SASEGT. Trimming removed 11 bases from V and 2 bases from J; junction bases left unmatched: 8. Each donor who had ophthalmopathy showed moderate-to-severe activity, a CAS of ≥3, a NOSPECS of ≥4, and a duration under 3 months. The diagnostic workup employed clinical symptoms, serum thyroxine, TRAb, thyroid ultrasound and orbital computed tomography.

The material sequenced was peripheral blood. The receptor was isolated from an adult man with Graves' ophthalmopathy. The V gene is TRBV6-1, the J gene TRBJ2-7, with TRBD2 matching 11 bases. The CDR3 spells CAGTSGSKPYEQYF. CDR3 DNA sequence: TGTGCCGGGACTAGCGGAAGCAAGCCCTACGAGCAGTACTTC.